The present T cell receptor (beta chain) was sequenced within a study of CD8+CD57+ T cells in acquired aplastic anemia. The wider study: Quantities of DNA derived from sorted CD4+ and CD8+ cells averaged approximately 3 ug.

This clonotype was observed many times. Germline V gene lookup returns CDR1 SGDLS and CDR2 YYNGEE. The CDR3 runs 16 residues. Trimming cost V 0 bases and J 0 bases, with 11 bases left between them. It was patients with CD8+CD57+ cell expansion by flow cytometry who were chosen for sequencing. Using genomic DNA as the template, TCR beta VDJ and CDR3 profiling was carried out. Each CDR3 protein gets one entry after TCRdb re-called the reads with MiXCR. The table includes roughly 500,000 distinct CDR3 sequences, roughly 34% detected once. The chain recombines TRBV9 with TRBJ2-3; D possibly uses TRBD1 or TRBD2 (5 bases each). The sequenced sample consisted of sorted CD4+, CD8+, or CD8+CD57+ T cells (not recorded which) from PBMCs. The receptor was derived from a human donor with aplastic anemia. The CDR3 DNA follows: TGTGCCAGCAGCGTAGCATCGGGGCCTAGCACAGATACGCAGTATTTT. Its translation is CASSVASGPSTDTQYF.